The text below deals with one T cell receptor beta chain. The sample originates from a study of blood T cell repertoires in COVID-19. The method was immunoSEQ multiplex PCR; TCRdb's version includes in-frame clones alone and lacks a portion of them. The sample has about 100,000 clones; 85% to 90% are singletons. The CDR3 totals 13 residues. The V segment lost 6 bases and the J segment 2 bases; nucleotides outside the gene matches: 4. Germline CDR1 reads MDHEN; CDR2 reads SYDVKM. The chain joins TRBV28 to TRBJ2-7; 7 bases are a match to TRBD2. The sample was peripheral blood. This clonotype was obtained from a human donor in a cohort sampled during active COVID-19. In nucleotides, the CDR3 is TGTGCCAGCAGGCGGGGAGGGACCTACGAGCAGTACTTC. Its translation: CASRRGGTYEQYF.